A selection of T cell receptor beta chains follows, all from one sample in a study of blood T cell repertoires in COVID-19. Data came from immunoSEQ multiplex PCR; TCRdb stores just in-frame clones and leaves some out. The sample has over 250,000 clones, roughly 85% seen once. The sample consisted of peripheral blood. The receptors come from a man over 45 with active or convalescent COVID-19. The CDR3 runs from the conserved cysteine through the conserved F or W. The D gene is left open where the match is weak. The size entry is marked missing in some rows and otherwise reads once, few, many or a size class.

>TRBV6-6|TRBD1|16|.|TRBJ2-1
TGTGCCAGCAGCCCCCGACAGGGGGTTTTCTTGGGCGAGCAGTTCTTC
CASSPRQGVFLGEQFF
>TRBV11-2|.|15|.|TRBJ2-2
TGTGCCAGCAGCTTTCCTACCAGGGGTACCGGGGAGCTGTTTTTT
CASSFPTRGTGELFF
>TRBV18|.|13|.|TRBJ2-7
TGTGCCAGCTCACTTCGGGGGAACTACGAGCAGTACTTC
CASSLRGNYEQYF
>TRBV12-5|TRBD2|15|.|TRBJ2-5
TGTGCTAGTGGTACCCAAGCGGGAGGGTGGGAGACCCAGTACTTC
CASGTQAGGWETQYF
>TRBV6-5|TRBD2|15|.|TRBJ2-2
TGTGCCAGCACCCGGACTAGCGGCCACACCGGGGAGCTGTTTTTT
CASTRTSGHTGELFF
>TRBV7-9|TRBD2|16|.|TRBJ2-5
TGTGCCAGCAGTGCCCCGGGACTAGCGGGCCAAGAGACCCAGTACTTC
CASSAPGLAGQETQYF
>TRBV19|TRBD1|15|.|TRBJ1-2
TGTGCCAGTTGGGACAGGGAGAAGGGAGCCTATGGCTACACCTTC
CASWDREKGAYGYTF
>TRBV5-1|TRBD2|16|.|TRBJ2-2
TGCGCCAGCAGATCGCTAGCGGGGGTGAACACCGGGGAGCTGTTTTTT
CASRSLAGVNTGELFF
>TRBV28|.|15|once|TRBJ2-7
TGTGCCAGCAGTGCGATCGCACAGGGAACCGGCGAGCAGTACTTC
CASSAIAQGTGEQYF
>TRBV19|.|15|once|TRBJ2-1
TGTGCCAGTAGACCCCACAGGGACACATACAATGAGCAGTTCTTC
CASRPHRDTYNEQFF
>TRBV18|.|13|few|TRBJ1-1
TGTGCCAGCTCACCAAACAGGAACACTGAAGCTTTCTTT
CASSPNRNTEAFF
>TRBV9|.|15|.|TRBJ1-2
TGTGCCAGCAGCGTAGACAGGGTAGGGTACTATGGCTACACCTTC
CASSVDRVGYYGYTF
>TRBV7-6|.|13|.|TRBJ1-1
TGTGCCAGCAGCTTGGGCAAGAACACTGAAGCTTTCTTT
CASSLGKNTEAFF
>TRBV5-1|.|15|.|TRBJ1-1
TGCGCCAGCACCCTTGGGCAGGGCATGAACACTGAAGCTTTCTTT
CASTLGQGMNTEAFF
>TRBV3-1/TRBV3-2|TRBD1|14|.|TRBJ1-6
TGTGCCAGCAGTCCAGGGGGCGGCGGTTCACCCCTCCACTTT
CASSPGGGGSPLHF
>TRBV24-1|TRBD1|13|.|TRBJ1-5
TGTGCCACCAGTGACAGGGGGCTGGGGCCCCAGCATTTT
CATSDRGLGPQHF
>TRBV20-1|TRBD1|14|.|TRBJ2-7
TGCAGTGCTAGTCGGACAGGGGATCCCTACGAGCAGTACTTC
CSASRTGDPYEQYF
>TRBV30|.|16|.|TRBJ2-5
TGTGCCTGGAGTAGTTGGGTAAGGCCCCAGGAAGAGACCCAGTACTTC
CAWSSWVRPQEETQYF
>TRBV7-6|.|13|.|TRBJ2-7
TGTGCCAGCAGCTCGACCCTAGCACGCGAGCAGTACTTC
CASSSTLAREQYF
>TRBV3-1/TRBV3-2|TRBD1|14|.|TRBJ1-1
TGTGCCAGCAGCCAGGGACAGGGGAGTACTGAAGCTTTCTTT
CASSQGQGSTEAFF
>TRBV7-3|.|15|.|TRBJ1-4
TGTGCCAGCAGCTTAACCGGGGGGTTTGGCGAAAAACTGTTTTTT
CASSLTGGFGEKLFF
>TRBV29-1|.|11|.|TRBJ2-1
TGCAGTGTTTCGGACAACAATGAGCAGTTCTTC
CSVSDNNEQFF
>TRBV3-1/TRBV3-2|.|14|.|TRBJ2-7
TGTGCCAGCAGCCAGAGGGGACACTCCTACGAGCAGTACTTC
CASSQRGHSYEQYF
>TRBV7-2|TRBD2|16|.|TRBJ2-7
TGTGCCAGCAGCTTAGTGTGGCTAGCGGGAGTTTACGAGCAGTACTTC
CASSLVWLAGVYEQYF
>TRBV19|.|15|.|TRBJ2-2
TGTGCCAGTAGTTCAGGGGCTACGAACACCGGGGAGCTGTTTTTT
CASSSGATNTGELFF
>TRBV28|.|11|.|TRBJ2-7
TGTGCCAGCAGTTCCGCGTACGAGCAGTACTTC
CASSSAYEQYF
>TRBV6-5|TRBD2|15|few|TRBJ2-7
TGTGCCAGCAGGGTTAGCGGGATGGGGACATACGAGCAGTACTTC
CASRVSGMGTYEQYF
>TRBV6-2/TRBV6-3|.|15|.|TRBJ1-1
TGTGCCAGCAGTTACAGTCAGGGCCTGAACACTGAAGCTTTCTTT
CASSYSQGLNTEAFF
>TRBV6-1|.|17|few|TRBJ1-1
TGTGCCAGCAGTGACAGGGGAAGGGGGAGAATGAACACTGAAGCTTTCTTT
CASSDRGRGRMNTEAFF
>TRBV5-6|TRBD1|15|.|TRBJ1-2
TGTGCCAGCAGCTCCGGGACAGCGGTTAACTATGGCTACACCTTC
CASSSGTAVNYGYTF
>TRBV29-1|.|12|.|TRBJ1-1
TGCAGCGTTGGAGGCCAGGGTAATGAAGCTTTCTTT
CSVGGQGNEAFF
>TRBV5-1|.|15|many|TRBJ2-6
TGCGCCAGCAGCCTTCCGAGTTCTGGGGCCAACGTCCTGACTTTC
CASSLPSSGANVLTF